The 24 T cell receptor beta chains given below trace back to one sample, sequenced in a study of blood T cell repertoires in COVID-19. This table comes from immunoSEQ multiplex PCR, and its TCRdb copy is limited to in-frame clones, with some not included. Among 140,000 to 150,000 clones listed, about 89% were seen once. The specimen sequenced was peripheral blood. The receptor source for this set is a man aged 55 to 70 with active or convalescent COVID-19.

The chain joins TRBV28 to TRBJ1-5; TRBD1 matches at 10 bases. This CDR3 contains 15 residues. CDR1 and CDR2 (germline): MDHEN, SYDVKM. The trim removed 7 bases at V and 4 bases at J, leaving 7 bases unmatched. The CDR3 reads CASTPTGGGNQPQHF. CDR3 DNA: TGTGCCAGCACCCCGACAGGGGGCGGGAATCAGCCCCAGCATTTT.

Remarks on this clone: This specimen includes other DNA sequences encoding the same CDR3. The chain uses TRBV24-1 and TRBJ1-2; maybe TRBD1 (6 bases). The germline V gene has CDR1 KGHDR and CDR2 SFDVKD. Deletions cut 1 base from V and 8 bases from J, with 10 bases between. The CDR3 is made up of 13 amino acids. The CDR3 here is CATSDLKGEGYTF. CDR3 DNA sequence: TGTGCCACCAGTGATTTAAAGGGGGAAGGCTACACCTTC.

The CDR3 reads CASSQDRLAGAGELFF. As DNA, the CDR3 is TGTGCCAGCAGCCAAGATCGGCTAGCGGGGGCCGGGGAGCTGTTTTTT. The chain links TRBV4-2 to TRBJ2-2; 10 bases are a match to TRBD2. Germline V CDR1 and CDR2: LGHNA, YNFKEQ. CDR3 length equals 16 residues. Trimming removed 0 bases from V and 6 bases from J; junction bases left unmatched: 4.

In its sample, this clone was seen a few times. CDR3 residues: CASSSLAQTQYF. CDR3 DNA sequence: TGTGCCAGCAGCTCCCTAGCCCAGACCCAGTACTTC. The chain employs TRBV5-4 and TRBJ2-5, with TRBD2 as a possible D gene (5 bases). With 3 bases removed from V and 6 bases from J, the gap between germline ends came to 9 bases. The V gene's germline CDR1 is SGHNT and CDR2 YYREEE (reference sequence). The CDR3 covers 12 residues. Drawing the rest from reference TRBV5-4 and TRBJ2-5, the complete variable domain is ETGVTQSPTHLIKTRGQQVTLRCSSQSGHNTVSWYQQALGQGPQFIFQYYREEENGRGNFPPRFSGLQFPNYSSELNVNALELDDSALYLCASSSLAQTQYFGPGTRLLVL.

The V call is TRBV27, the J call TRBJ2-2, with 8 positions matching TRBD2. From germline, CDR1 is MNHEY and CDR2 SMNVEV (reference sequence). V lost 5 bases to trimming and J lost 5 bases; unmatched junction nucleotides: 4. The CDR3 extends over 14 amino acids. The DNA for the CDR3 is TGTGCCAGCAGTAGACTAGCGAGAACCGGGGAGCTGTTTTTT. Amino acids: CASSRLARTGELFF.

The V gene is TRBV6-5, the J gene TRBJ1-1; D gene ambiguous. Trimming removed 0 bases at V and 1 base at J, with 9 bases between. The germline gives CDR1 MNHEY, CDR2 SVGAGI. There are 15 residues in the CDR3. In nucleotides, the CDR3 is TGTGCCAGCAGTTACTCGCGACTCGGGAACACTGAAGCTTTCTTT. Amino acids: CASSYSRLGNTEAFF.

This chain links TRBV6-1 with TRBJ2-2; D perhaps matches TRBD1 (5 bases). V was trimmed by 4 bases and J by 2 bases, leaving 17 bases between them. CDR1 is MNHNS, CDR2 SASEGT, per germline. The CDR3 is 17 amino acids. CDR3 DNA: TGTGCCAGCAGTGTAGGGGCCCGAGGCATTAACACCGGGGAGCTGTTTTTT. Its protein product is CASSVGARGINTGELFF.

Here the CDR3 reads CASSSGTGLGNQPQHF. Here the CDR3 DNA reads TGTGCCAGCAGCTCAGGGACAGGGTTAGGGAATCAGCCCCAGCATTTT. J is TRBJ1-5 and V is TRBV5-8, with 9 bases matching TRBD1. Losses at the gene ends were 3 bases for V and 4 bases for J; bases not matched to a gene: 8. Per germline, CDR1 SGHTS and CDR2 YDEGEE. The CDR3 runs 16 residues.

In this sample, this clone turned up once. V is TRBV27 and J is TRBJ2-5; D unresolved. This CDR3 comprises 14 residues. Trimming took off 2 bases at V and 1 base at J, with 8 bases between the two ends. CDR1 and CDR2 (germline): MNHEY, SMNVEV (reference sequence). CDR3 residues: CASSLEQTQETQYF. CDR3 coding DNA: TGTGCCAGCAGTTTAGAACAGACCCAAGAGACCCAGTACTTC.

The V gene is TRBV3-1 (or the pseudogene TRBV3-2), the J gene TRBJ1-5; D not certain. Trimming shortened V by 0 bases and J by 5 bases, and 11 bases separated the two germline ends. CDR1 is LGHDT, CDR2 YNNKEL, per germline (reference sequence). This CDR3 has 15 amino acids. The CDR3 bases are TGTGCCAGCAGCCAAGATGCAGGTTCCCATCAGCCCCAGCATTTT. It codes for CASSQDAGSHQPQHF.

The V and J genes are TRBV11-2 and TRBJ2-3; D is possibly TRBD1 (6 bases). CDR1 is SGHAT and CDR2 is FQNNGV in the germline V gene. This CDR3 contains 14 residues. Trimming stripped 5 bases from V and 3 bases from J, with 12 bases between. CDR3 nucleotides: TGTGCCAGCAGCATCAGGACAGTTACAGATACGCAGTATTTT. Encoded protein: CASSIRTVTDTQYF. The whole variable domain, remainder taken from reference TRBV11-2 and TRBJ2-3, is EAGVAQSPRYKIIEKRQSVAFWCNPISGHATLYWYQQILGQGPKLLIQFQNNGVVDDSQLPKDRFSAERLKGVDSTLKIQPAKLEDSAVYLCASSIRTVTDTQYFGPGTRLTVL.

The gene calls are TRBV7-9 and TRBJ1-4, with 7 positions matching TRBD1. V was clipped by 5 bases and J by 7 bases; unmatched bases: 4. Looked up from germline, CDR1 is SEHNR and CDR2 is FQNEAQ (reference sequence). This CDR3 contains 13 residues. CDR3 nucleotides: TGTGCCAGCAGCCCGACAGGGCCTGAAAAACTGTTTTTT. The encoded protein is CASSPTGPEKLFF.

The chain uses TRBV19 and TRBJ2-5; D may be TRBD1 (5 bases). This CDR3 is built from 13 residues. Deletions cut 2 bases from V and 2 bases from J, with 6 bases between. Per germline, CDR1 LNHDA and CDR2 SQIVND (reference sequence). In DNA, the CDR3 is TGTGCCAGTAGTATATACAGGCAAGAGACCCAGTACTTC. This codes for CASSIYRQETQYF.

The chain recombines TRBV6-5 with TRBJ2-7; D possibly corresponds to TRBD1 (8 bases). The germline gives CDR1 MNHEY, CDR2 SVGAGI. V shed 6 bases and J shed 4 bases, with 16 bases lying between them. This CDR3 is 14 amino acids long. CDR3 bases: TGTGCCAGCAGAATATACAGGGGGGGATACGAGCAGTACTTC. It codes for CASRIYRGGYEQYF.

This clone occurred a few times. The chain couples TRBV24-1 to TRBJ1-2, with TRBD1 identical over 9 bases. This CDR3 contains 14 residues. V dropped 7 bases and J dropped 6; count of bases not matched to a gene: 8. Germline CDR1 is KGHDR and CDR2 is SFDVKD. The CDR3 reads CATRPGQGSHGYTF. The CDR3 DNA is TGTGCCACCAGGCCGGGACAGGGAAGTCATGGCTACACCTTC.

This clone was seen a few times. The V and J genes are TRBV2 and TRBJ2-1; weak D call: TRBD2 (6 bases). Germline loops: CDR1 SNHLY, CDR2 FYNNEI. V was shortened by 5 bases and J by 9 bases, with 14 bases between the two germline ends. The CDR3 loop spans 13 amino acids. CDR3 loop: CASSPNRESEQFF. CDR3 nucleotides: TGTGCCAGCAGTCCCAACCGGGAGAGTGAGCAGTTCTTC.

V gene TRBV6-6 combines with J gene TRBJ1-1; TRBD1 agrees at 7 bases. CDR1 MNHNY and CDR2 SVGAGI come from the germline V gene (reference sequence). J lost 1 base, V lost 6 bases, and 5 bases had no gene match. CDR3 length equals 14 residues. CDR3 sequence: CASSLGQTNTEAFF. The CDR3 nucleotides read TGTGCCAGCAGCTTGGGACAGACGAACACTGAAGCTTTCTTT.

The chain uses TRBV28 and TRBJ2-7; 11 bases align to TRBD2. This CDR3 has 14 amino acids. Germline lookup yields CDR1 MDHEN and CDR2 SYDVKM. V lost 11 bases to trimming and J lost 2 bases; unmatched junction nucleotides: 8. Here the CDR3 DNA reads TGTGCCGGGGGTAGCGGGAGGGCCCCCTACGAGCAGTACTTC. Its translation: CAGGSGRAPYEQYF.

J is TRBJ2-5 and V is TRBV28; TRBD2 is a possible D gene (7 bases). V lost 7 bases and J lost 1, with 16 bases in between. The CDR3 spans 15 residues. In germline, CDR1 is MDHEN, CDR2 SYDVKM. CDR3 DNA sequence: TGTGCCAGCACCTCGGGGGGAGGGGGCCAAGAGACCCAGTACTTC. Translating gives CASTSGGGGQETQYF.

J is TRBJ2-1 and V is TRBV19; 11 bases match TRBD2. Losses at the gene ends were 4 bases for V and 4 bases for J; bases not matched to a gene: 9. CDR1 LNHDA and CDR2 SQIVND come from the germline V gene (reference sequence). The CDR3 loop spans 17 amino acids. Here the CDR3 DNA reads TGTGCCAGTAGTAAGGGGACTAGCGGAAGTCTTTACAATGAGCAGTTCTTC. Protein sequence: CASSKGTSGSLYNEQFF.

The rearrangement uses TRBV15 and TRBJ1-2; possible D gene TRBD1, 5 bases. The germline CDR1 and CDR2 sequences are LNHNV and YYDKDF (reference sequence). Trimming stripped 0 bases from V and 8 bases from J, with 16 bases between. The CDR3 contains 15 residues. The CDR3 coding sequence is TGTGCCACCAGCAGAGATGGGGCCCTTACTGAGGGCTACACCTTC. Its protein is CATSRDGALTEGYTF.

V is TRBV27 and J is TRBJ2-5; tentatively, D is TRBD2 (6 bases). Trimming stripped 4 bases from V and 4 bases from J, with 13 bases between. This CDR3 region has 14 residues. The germline CDR1 and CDR2 sequences are MNHEY and SMNVEV (reference sequence). DNA of the CDR3: TGTGCCAGCAGTTCCTTAGCGGATTCAGAGACCCAGTACTTC. It encodes CASSSLADSETQYF.

J is TRBJ1-2 and V is TRBV4-2, with unresolved D. This CDR3 contains 15 residues. V dropped 0 bases and J dropped 3 bases, with 11 bases sitting between them. CDR1 and CDR2 from the germline V gene are LGHNA and YNFKEQ. The CDR3 is CASSQDREGHYGYTF. CDR3 coding DNA: TGTGCCAGCAGCCAAGATCGGGAGGGCCACTATGGCTACACCTTC.

J is TRBJ2-2 and V is TRBV14, with a tentative D call TRBD2 (6 bases). Germline V gene lookup returns CDR1 SGHDN and CDR2 FVKESK. This CDR3 spans 15 amino acids. Deletions cut 3 bases from V and 0 bases from J, with 8 bases between. The CDR3 DNA reads TGTGCCAGCAGCCAGCGGGGAACGAACACCGGGGAGCTGTTTTTT. Translation: CASSQRGTNTGELFF.